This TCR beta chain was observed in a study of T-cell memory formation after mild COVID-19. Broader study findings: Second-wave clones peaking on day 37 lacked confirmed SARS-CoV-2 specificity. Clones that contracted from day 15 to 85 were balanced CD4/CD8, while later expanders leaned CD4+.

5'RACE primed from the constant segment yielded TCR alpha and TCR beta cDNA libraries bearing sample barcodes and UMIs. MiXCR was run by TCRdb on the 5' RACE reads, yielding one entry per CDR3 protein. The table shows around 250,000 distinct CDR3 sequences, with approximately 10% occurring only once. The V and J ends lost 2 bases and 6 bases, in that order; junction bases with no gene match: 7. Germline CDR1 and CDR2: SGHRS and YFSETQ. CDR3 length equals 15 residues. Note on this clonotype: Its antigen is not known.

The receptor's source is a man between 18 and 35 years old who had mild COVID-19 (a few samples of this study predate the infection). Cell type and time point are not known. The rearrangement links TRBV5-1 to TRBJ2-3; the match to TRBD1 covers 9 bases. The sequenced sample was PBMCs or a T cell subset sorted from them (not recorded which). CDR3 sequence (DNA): TGCGCCAGCAGCTTCCGGGACAGGGATGCGGATACGCAGTATTTT. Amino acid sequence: CASSFRDRDADTQYF.